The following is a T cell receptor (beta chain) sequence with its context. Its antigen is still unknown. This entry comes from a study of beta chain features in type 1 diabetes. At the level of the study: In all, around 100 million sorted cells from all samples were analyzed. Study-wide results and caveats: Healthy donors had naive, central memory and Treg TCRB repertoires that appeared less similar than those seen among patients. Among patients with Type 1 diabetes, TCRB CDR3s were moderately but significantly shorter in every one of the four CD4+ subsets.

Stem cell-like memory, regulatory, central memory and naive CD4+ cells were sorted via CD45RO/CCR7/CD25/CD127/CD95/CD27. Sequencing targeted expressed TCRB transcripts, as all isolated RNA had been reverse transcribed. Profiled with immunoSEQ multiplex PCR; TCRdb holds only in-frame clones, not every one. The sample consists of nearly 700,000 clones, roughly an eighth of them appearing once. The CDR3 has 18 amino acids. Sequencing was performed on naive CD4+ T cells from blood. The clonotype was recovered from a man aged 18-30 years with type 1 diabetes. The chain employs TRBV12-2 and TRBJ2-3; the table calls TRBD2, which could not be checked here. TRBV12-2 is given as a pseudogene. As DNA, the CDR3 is TGTGCAAGTCGCTCACCGGCTAGCGGGGGCCCGGCGGGGGATACGCAGTATTTT. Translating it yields CASRSPASGGPAGDTQYF.